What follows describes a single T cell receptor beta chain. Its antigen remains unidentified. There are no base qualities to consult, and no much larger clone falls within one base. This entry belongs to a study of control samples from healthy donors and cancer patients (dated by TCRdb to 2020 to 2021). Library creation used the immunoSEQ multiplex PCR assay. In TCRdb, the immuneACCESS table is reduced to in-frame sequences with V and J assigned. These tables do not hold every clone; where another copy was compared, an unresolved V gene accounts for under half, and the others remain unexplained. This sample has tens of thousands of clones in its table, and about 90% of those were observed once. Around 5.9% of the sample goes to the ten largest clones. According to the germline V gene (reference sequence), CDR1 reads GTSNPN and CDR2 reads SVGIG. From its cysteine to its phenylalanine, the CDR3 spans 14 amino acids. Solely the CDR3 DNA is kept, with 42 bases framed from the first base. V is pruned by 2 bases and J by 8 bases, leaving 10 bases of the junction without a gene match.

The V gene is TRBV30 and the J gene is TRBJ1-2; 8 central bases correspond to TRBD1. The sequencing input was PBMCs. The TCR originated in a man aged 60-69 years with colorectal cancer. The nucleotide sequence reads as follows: TGTGCCTGGAGTCCCCCGACAGGGGCCGGCGGCTACACCTTC. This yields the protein CAWSPPTGAGGYTF.